The 10 T cell receptor beta chains presented below share a single source sample, sequenced in a study of vaccination and CD4 T cells after COVID-19. This sample's treatment: roughly 10-day PBMC culture with coronavirus spike peptide pools or control peptides (ViraFEST assay). No antigen has been identified for these receptors. The Oncomine TCR Beta short-read assay sequenced DNA from cultured CD4+ T cells. TCRdb itself ran the PCR reads through MiXCR, one entry per CDR3 protein. The sample lists roughly 9,400 distinct CDR3 sequences, approximately 57% occurring once. Material: CD4+ T cells from blood, cultured in vitro. Receptors were obtained from a human donor who had recovered from COVID-19.

The chain uses TRBV7-9 and TRBJ2-5; TRBD2 matches 11 bases. From germline, CDR1 is SEHNR and CDR2 FQNEAQ (reference sequence). Germline trimming cut 3 bases from V and 5 bases from J; bases unmatched to any gene: 5. The CDR3 runs 15 residues. CDR3 protein: CASSLVLAGVETQYF. CDR3 DNA sequence: TGTGCCAGCAGCTTGGTACTAGCGGGAGTGGAGACCCAGTACTTC.

This rearrangement joins TRBV2 to TRBJ2-2; no clear D gene. This CDR3 is built from 14 residues. Trimming pared 0 bases from V and 5 bases from J, leaving 7 bases between. Germline loops: CDR1 SNHLY, CDR2 FYNNEI. CDR3 sequence: CASSEALPTGELFF. CDR3 nucleotides: TGTGCCAGCAGTGAAGCACTGCCAACCGGGGAGCTGTTTTTT. Full variable domain (remainder filled in from reference TRBV2 and TRBJ2-2): EPEVTQTPSHQVTQMGQEVILRCVPISNHLYFYWYRQILGQKVEFLVSFYNNEISEKSEIFDDQFSVERPDGSNFTLKIRSTKLEDSAMYFCASSEALPTGELFFGEGSRLTVL.

The rearrangement uses TRBV11-2 and TRBJ1-2; maybe TRBD1 (6 bases). Looked up from germline, CDR1 is SGHAT and CDR2 is FQNNGV. Trimming took 3 bases from V and 8 from J, leaving 25 bases between them. The CDR3 extends over 17 amino acids. The CDR3 DNA follows: TGTGCCAGCAGCTTGGACCACGCATACAGGGAGATCGAAGGCTACACCTTC. Translation gives CASSLDHAYREIEGYTF.

This sequence joins TRBV7-8 and TRBJ1-5, with TRBD1 matching over 11 bases. The germline V gene encodes CDR1 SGHVS and CDR2 FQNEAQ. CDR3 length equals 15 residues. Trimming cost V 5 bases and J 7 bases; bases outside gene matches: 7. The CDR3 loop is CASSGRTGGGQPQHF. CDR3 bases: TGTGCCAGCAGCGGGCGGACAGGGGGCGGACAGCCCCAGCATTTT.

The chain recombines TRBV12-3 or TRBV12-4 with TRBJ2-7; D is unresolved. Trimming stripped 5 bases from V and 5 bases from J, with 19 bases between. The CDR3 is made up of 15 amino acids. The CDR3 loop is CASSPQLRSPDEQYF. CDR3 bases: TGTGCCAGCAGTCCACAACTTAGATCACCGGACGAGCAGTACTTC.

The chain joins TRBV10-3 to TRBJ2-7; 11 nucleotides line up with TRBD1. The trim removed 5 bases at V and 2 bases at J, leaving 2 bases unmatched. The CDR3 is made up of 14 amino acids. The germline V gene encodes CDR1 ENHRY and CDR2 SYGVKD. The CDR3 DNA reads as TGTGCCATCAGTCGGACAGGGGGCACCTACGAGCAGTACTTC. Its protein product is CAISRTGGTYEQYF.

This chain links TRBV12-3 or TRBV12-4 with TRBJ2-4; 8 nucleotides line up with TRBD2. CDR3 length equals 14 residues. V dropped 4 bases and J dropped 5; count of bases not matched to a gene: 4. The CDR3 sequence: CASSSGTRQNIQYF. The CDR3 DNA reads TGTGCCAGCAGTTCAGGGACTAGACAAAACATTCAGTACTTC.

This clonotype appeared a single time. The chain combines TRBV7-2 with TRBJ1-6, with unresolved D. The ends were cut back, 0 bases at V and 10 bases at J, with 13 bases in the middle. There are 15 residues in the CDR3. Per germline, CDR1 SGHTA and CDR2 FQGNSA. The CDR3 DNA reads as TGTGCCAGCAGCTTAGCAGGCACTCAGGACTCACCCCTCCACTTT. As protein: CASSLAGTQDSPLHF.

The chain combines TRBV20-1 with TRBJ2-7; D gene ambiguous. The CDR3 is 10 amino acids. In germline, CDR1 is DFQATT, CDR2 SNEGSKA (reference sequence). With 5 bases removed from V and 4 bases from J, the gap between germline ends came to 6 bases. The CDR3 nucleotides are TGCAGTGCTGGTAATTACGAGCAGTACTTC. This encodes CSAGNYEQYF.

In this sample, this clonotype turned up a few times. V and J are TRBV19 and TRBJ1-5; D gene unclear. Germline lookup yields CDR1 LNHDA and CDR2 SQIVND (reference sequence). The length of the CDR3 is 16 residues. V lost 3 bases and J 0 bases, leaving 12 bases between the germline ends. Here the CDR3 reads CASSIRWVNSNQPQHF. The DNA of the CDR3 is TGTGCCAGTAGTATTCGGTGGGTTAATAGCAATCAGCCCCAGCATTTT.